This T cell receptor (beta chain) was obtained from a study of blood T cell repertoires in COVID-19. Overall study: Acute and convalescent COVID-19 specimens originated in the United States, Italy and Spain.

The CDR3 spans 16 residues. CDR1 and CDR2 from the germline V gene are SGHRS and YFSETQ. V lost 0 bases and J 3 bases, leaving 12 bases between the germline ends. Libraries were prepared by immunoSEQ multiplex PCR; TCRdb keeps only in-frame clonotypes and omits some of them. The sample shows over 65,000 clones, approximately 86% of them seen only once. Sequencing was performed on peripheral blood. The chain couples TRBV5-1 to TRBJ2-2, with D tentatively TRBD2 (6 bases). The receptor was isolated from an older man with COVID-19, enrolled during active disease. Here the CDR3 DNA reads TGCGCCAGCAGCTTGGCGGGCCAGCGGGACACCGGGGAGCTGTTTTTT. Its translation is CASSLAGQRDTGELFF. The full variable domain, its missing parts supplied by reference TRBV5-1 and TRBJ2-2, is KAGVTQTPRYLIKTRGQQVTLSCSPISGHRSVSWYQQTPGQGLQFLFEYFSETQRNKGNFPGRFSGRQFSNSRSEMNVSTLELGDSALYLCASSLAGQRDTGELFFGEGSRLTVL.